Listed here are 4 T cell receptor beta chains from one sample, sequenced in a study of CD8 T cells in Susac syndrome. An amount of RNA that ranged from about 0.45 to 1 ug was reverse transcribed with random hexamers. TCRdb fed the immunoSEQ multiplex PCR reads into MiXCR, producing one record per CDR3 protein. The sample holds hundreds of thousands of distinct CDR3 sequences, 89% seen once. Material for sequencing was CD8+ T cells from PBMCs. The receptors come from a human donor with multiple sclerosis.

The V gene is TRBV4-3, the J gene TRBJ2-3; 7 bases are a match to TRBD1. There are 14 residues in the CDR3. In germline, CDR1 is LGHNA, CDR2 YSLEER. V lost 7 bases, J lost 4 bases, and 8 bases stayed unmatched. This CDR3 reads CASNQGDVADTQYF. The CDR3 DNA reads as TGCGCCAGCAACCAGGGGGATGTGGCAGATACGCAGTATTTT.

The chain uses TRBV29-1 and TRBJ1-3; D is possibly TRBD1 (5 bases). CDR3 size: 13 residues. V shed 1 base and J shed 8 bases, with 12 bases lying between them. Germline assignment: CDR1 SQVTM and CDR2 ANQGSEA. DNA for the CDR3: TGCAGCGTTGAAGTGGGGCAACGGGACACCATATATTTT. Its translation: CSVEVGQRDTIYF.

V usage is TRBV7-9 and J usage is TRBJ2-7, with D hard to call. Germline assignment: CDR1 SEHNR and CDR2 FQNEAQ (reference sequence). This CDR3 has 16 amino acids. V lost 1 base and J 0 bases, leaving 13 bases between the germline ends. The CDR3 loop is CASSLEERWGSYEQYF. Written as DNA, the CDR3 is TGTGCCAGCAGCTTAGAAGAACGGTGGGGCTCCTACGAGCAGTACTTC.

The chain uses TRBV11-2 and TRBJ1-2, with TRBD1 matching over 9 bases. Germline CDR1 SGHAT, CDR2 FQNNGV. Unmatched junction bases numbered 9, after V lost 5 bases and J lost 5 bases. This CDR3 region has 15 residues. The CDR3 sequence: CASSGTGGATYGYTF. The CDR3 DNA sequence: TGTGCCAGCAGCGGCACAGGGGGCGCGACTTATGGCTACACCTTC.